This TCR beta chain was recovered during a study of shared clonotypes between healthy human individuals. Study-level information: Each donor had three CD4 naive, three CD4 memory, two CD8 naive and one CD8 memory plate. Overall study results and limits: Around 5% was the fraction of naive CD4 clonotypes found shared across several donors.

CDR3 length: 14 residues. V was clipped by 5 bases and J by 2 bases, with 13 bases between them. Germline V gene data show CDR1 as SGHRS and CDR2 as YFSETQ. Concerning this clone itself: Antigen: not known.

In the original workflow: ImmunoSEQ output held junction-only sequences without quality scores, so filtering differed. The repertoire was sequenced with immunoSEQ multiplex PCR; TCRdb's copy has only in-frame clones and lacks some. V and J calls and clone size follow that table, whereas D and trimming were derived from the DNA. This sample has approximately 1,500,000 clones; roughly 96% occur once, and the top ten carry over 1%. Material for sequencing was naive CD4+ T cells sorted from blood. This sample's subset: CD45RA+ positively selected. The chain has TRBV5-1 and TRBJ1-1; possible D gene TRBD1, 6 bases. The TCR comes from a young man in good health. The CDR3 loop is CASRGDTINTEAFF. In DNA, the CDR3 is TGCGCCAGCAGAGGGGACACCATTAACACTGAAGCTTTCTTT.